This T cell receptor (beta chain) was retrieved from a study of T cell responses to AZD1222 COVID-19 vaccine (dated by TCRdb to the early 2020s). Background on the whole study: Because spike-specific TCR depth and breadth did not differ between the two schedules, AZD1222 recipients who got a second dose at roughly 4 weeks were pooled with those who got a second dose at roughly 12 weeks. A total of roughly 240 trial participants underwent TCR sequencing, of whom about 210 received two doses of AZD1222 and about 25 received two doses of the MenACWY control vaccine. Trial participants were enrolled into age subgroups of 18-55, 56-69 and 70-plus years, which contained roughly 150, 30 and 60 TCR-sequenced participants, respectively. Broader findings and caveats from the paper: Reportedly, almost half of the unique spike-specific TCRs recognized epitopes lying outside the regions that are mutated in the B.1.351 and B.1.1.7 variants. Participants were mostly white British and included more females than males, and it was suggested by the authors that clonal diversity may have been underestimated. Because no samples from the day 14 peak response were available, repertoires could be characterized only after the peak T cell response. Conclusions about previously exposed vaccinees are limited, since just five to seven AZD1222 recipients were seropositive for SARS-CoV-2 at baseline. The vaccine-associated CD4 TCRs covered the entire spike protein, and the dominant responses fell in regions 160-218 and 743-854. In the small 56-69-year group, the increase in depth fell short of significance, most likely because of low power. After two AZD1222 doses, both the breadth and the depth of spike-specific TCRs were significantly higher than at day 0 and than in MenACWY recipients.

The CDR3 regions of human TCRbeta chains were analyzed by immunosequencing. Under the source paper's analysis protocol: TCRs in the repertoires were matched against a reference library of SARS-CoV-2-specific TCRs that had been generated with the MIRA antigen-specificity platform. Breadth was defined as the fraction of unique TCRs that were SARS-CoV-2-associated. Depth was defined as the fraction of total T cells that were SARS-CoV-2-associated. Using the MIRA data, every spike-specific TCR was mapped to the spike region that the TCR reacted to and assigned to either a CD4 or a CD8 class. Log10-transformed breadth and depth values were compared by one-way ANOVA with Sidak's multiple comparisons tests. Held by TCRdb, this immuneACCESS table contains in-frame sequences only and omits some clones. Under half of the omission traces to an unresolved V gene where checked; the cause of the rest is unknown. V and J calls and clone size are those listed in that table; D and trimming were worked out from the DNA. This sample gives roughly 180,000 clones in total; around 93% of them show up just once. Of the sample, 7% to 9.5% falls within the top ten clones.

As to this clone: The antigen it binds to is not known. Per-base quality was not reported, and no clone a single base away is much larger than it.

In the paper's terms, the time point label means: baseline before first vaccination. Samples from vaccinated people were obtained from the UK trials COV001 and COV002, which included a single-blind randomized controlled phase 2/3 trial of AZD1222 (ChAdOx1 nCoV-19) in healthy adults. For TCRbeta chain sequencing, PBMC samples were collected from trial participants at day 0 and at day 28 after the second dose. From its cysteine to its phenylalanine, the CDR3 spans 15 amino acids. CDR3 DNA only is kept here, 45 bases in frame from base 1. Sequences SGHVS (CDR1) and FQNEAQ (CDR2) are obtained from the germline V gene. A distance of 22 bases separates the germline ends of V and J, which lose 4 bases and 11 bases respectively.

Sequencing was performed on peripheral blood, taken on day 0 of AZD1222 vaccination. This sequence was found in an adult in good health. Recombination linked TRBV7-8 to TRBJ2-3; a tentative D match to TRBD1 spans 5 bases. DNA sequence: TGTGCCAGCAGCTCCTCAAACGGGCCCCCCAGGGAGCAGTATTTT. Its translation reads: CASSSSNGPPREQYF.